This TCR beta chain was sequenced in a study of T cell changes during pregnancy in multiple sclerosis. Germline CDR1 is MNHEY and CDR2 is SVGAGI. The CDR3 contains 14 residues. The V gene lost 4 bases and the J gene lost 0 bases, with 9 bases spanning the gap. TCRdb's table, derived via immunoSEQ multiplex PCR, lists solely in-frame clones and lacks some. The sample has about 72,000 clones, about 89% seen once. The source of this sequence is a female donor with multiple sclerosis, enrolled in a pregnancy study. Specimen: peripheral blood, collected in the second trimester of pregnancy. This chain uses TRBV6-5 with TRBJ1-2; D is uncertain. CDR3 residues: CASSLAGPNYGYTF. The CDR3 nucleotides are TGTGCCAGCAGTTTAGCGGGTCCTAACTATGGCTACACCTTC.